Listed here are 24 T cell receptor beta chains from one sample, sequenced in a study of PD-1 blockade in classical Hodgkin lymphoma. Produced via immunoSEQ multiplex PCR; TCRdb's table is partial and in-frame only. The sample lists around 13,000 clones, roughly 84% occurring once. Each of the patients experienced relapse following autologous stem cell transplantation, and their brentuximab vedotin exposure differed. By magnetic negative selection, CD8+ T cells were isolated from the thawed PBMCs. The sequencing here drew on CD8+ T cells from blood, taken at baseline. These TCRs come from a human donor with classical Hodgkin lymphoma.

CDR3: CAWSVEGVKGYTF. The CDR3 coding sequence is TGTGCCTGGAGTGTCGAGGGTGTCAAGGGCTACACCTTC. This rearrangement joins TRBV30 to TRBJ1-2; no clear D gene. V lost 0 bases to trimming and J lost 8 bases, with 13 bases between them. The CDR3 runs 13 residues. Germline V lookup: CDR1 GTSNPN, CDR2 SVGIG (reference sequence).

A single count supports this clone. The genes are TRBV29-1 and TRBJ1-2; D uncertain. In germline, CDR1 is SQVTM, CDR2 ANQGSEA. The CDR3 runs to 11 residues. Trimming took off 4 bases at V and 4 bases at J, with 7 bases between the two ends. In DNA, the CDR3 is TGCAGCGTTGTGGGGATCTATGGCTACACCTTC. As protein: CSVVGIYGYTF.

The chain links TRBV14 to TRBJ2-3; no firm D call. V lost 4 bases to trimming and J lost 11 bases, with 16 bases between them. The germline CDR1 and CDR2 sequences are SGHDN and FVKESK. The CDR3 is 13 residues long. The CDR3 bases are TGTGCCAGCAGCCTCAGACCCCTTTTCGGGCAGTATTTT. Translating it yields CASSLRPLFGQYF.

The J gene is TRBJ2-7, the V gene TRBV4-2, with TRBD2 matching over 9 bases. In germline, CDR1 is LGHNA, CDR2 YNFKEQ. CDR3 length: 16 amino acids. Germline trimming cut 0 bases from V and 3 bases from J; bases unmatched to any gene: 6. The CDR3, as DNA: TGTGCCAGCAGCCAAGATCGGGCGGGGGGGCTCTACGAGCAGTACTTC. Amino acid sequence: CASSQDRAGGLYEQYF.

CDR3 nucleotide sequence: TGTGCCAGCAGCCAAGGTCGCGATGGCTACACCTTC. As protein: CASSQGRDGYTF. The chain carries TRBV4-2 and TRBJ1-2; the D is unclear. The CDR3 totals 12 residues. Looked up from germline, CDR1 is LGHNA and CDR2 is YNFKEQ. Trimming cost V 1 base and J 6 bases, with 6 bases left between them.

This chain connects TRBV6-5 to TRBJ1-4; D perhaps matches TRBD1 (5 bases). There are 15 residues in the CDR3. Trimming took off 0 bases at V and 7 bases at J, with 12 bases between the two ends. The V gene's germline CDR1 is MNHEY and CDR2 SVGAGI. The DNA for the CDR3 is TGTGCCAGCAGTTACTCGAAAGGGACGGCTGAAAAACTGTTTTTT. Translation gives CASSYSKGTAEKLFF.

The chain joins TRBV6-5 to TRBJ2-2; D is undetermined. Germline V CDR1 and CDR2: MNHEY, SVGAGI. V shed 5 bases and J shed 6 bases, with 13 bases lying between them. CDR3 length equals 14 residues. CDR3 DNA sequence: TGTGCCAGCAGTCCTCCCCATGTTGCCGGGGAGCTGTTTTTT. Residues: CASSPPHVAGELFF.

This clone came up a few times. The DNA of the CDR3 is TGTGCCAGTATGCAGGGGAGTATCACCTATGGCTACACCTTC. Protein sequence: CASMQGSITYGYTF. This rearrangement joins TRBV19 to TRBJ1-2; D is perhaps TRBD1 (6 bases). With 7 bases removed from V and 4 bases from J, the gap between germline ends came to 16 bases. This CDR3 has 14 residues. Germline V gene sequence: CDR1 LNHDA, CDR2 SQIVND (reference sequence).

The J gene is TRBJ1-2, the V gene TRBV4-2; TRBD1 might be the D (6 bases). Trimming stripped 1 base from V and 4 bases from J, with 10 bases between. The CDR3 is made up of 14 amino acids. The V gene's germline CDR1 is LGHNA and CDR2 YNFKEQ. The CDR3 sequence is CASSQARTAYGYTF. DNA of the CDR3: TGTGCCAGCAGCCAAGCTAGGACAGCCTATGGCTACACCTTC.

The table lists this clone with a count of one. A junction end diverges from the germline sequence, so it may reflect a read error. The chain joins TRBV5-4 to TRBJ2-7, with D perhaps TRBD1 (6 bases). CDR1 SGHNT and CDR2 YYREEE come from the germline V gene (reference sequence). CDR3 length: 14 residues. CDR3 in amino acids: CASSSPGVAYERYF. Written as DNA, the CDR3 is TGTGCCAGCAGCTCACCAGGGGTTGCCTACGAGCGGTACTTC.

The chain is built from TRBV19 and TRBJ1-1; no reliable D call. Germline V lookup: CDR1 LNHDA, CDR2 SQIVND (reference sequence). Deletions cut 3 bases from V and 0 bases from J, with 8 bases between. This CDR3 is built from 14 residues. The CDR3 loop reads CASSIWDLNTEAFF. DNA of the CDR3: TGTGCCAGTAGTATTTGGGATCTGAACACTGAAGCTTTCTTT.

The chain's CDR3 is CASSFPREPYSNQPQHF. The CDR3 DNA is TGTGCCAGCAGTTTCCCCCGGGAGCCCTATAGCAATCAGCCCCAGCATTTT. The rearrangement links TRBV27 to TRBJ1-5; D call uncertain. Germline CDR1 MNHEY, CDR2 SMNVEV (reference sequence). The CDR3 sequence is 17 residues long. V lost 3 bases and J 0 bases, leaving 15 bases between the germline ends.

The chain has TRBV7-3 and TRBJ2-1; D is unresolved. V was pared by 2 bases and J by 3 bases, with 8 bases between. The CDR3 spans 14 residues. Per the germline V gene, CDR1 is SGHTA and CDR2 is FQGTGA. CDR3 sequence: CASSLVFGYNEQFF. The CDR3 nucleotides are TGTGCCAGCAGCTTAGTATTTGGCTACAATGAGCAGTTCTTC. Filled out from reference TRBV7-3 and TRBJ2-1, the complete variable domain reads GAGVSQTPSNKVTEKGKYVELRCDPISGHTALYWYRQSLGQGPEFLIYFQGTGAADDSGLPNDRFFAVRPEGSVSTLKIQRTERGDSAVYLCASSLVFGYNEQFFGPGTRLTVL.

The rearrangement uses TRBV4-1 and TRBJ1-5, with a tentative D call TRBD1 (6 bases). Looked up from germline, CDR1 is MGHRA and CDR2 is YSYEKL. CDR3 length equals 14 residues. V was trimmed by 0 bases and J by 6 bases, leaving 9 bases between them. This CDR3 is CASSQDRDIQPQHF. CDR3 coding DNA: TGCGCCAGCAGCCAAGACCGGGACATTCAGCCCCAGCATTTT.

This sequence joins TRBV28 and TRBJ1-2, with 7 positions matching TRBD1. The CDR3 is made up of 17 amino acids. J was trimmed by 1 base and V by 2 bases; bases with no gene match: 10. CDR1 and CDR2 (germline): MDHEN, SYDVKM. The CDR3 is CASSLTSPGGVNYGYTF. CDR3 coding DNA: TGTGCCAGCAGTTTAACTAGTCCAGGGGGGGTTAACTATGGCTACACCTTC.

J is TRBJ2-7 and V is TRBV5-1; no firm D call. Germline CDR1 is SGHRS and CDR2 is YFSETQ. V was cut by 0 bases and J by 4 bases, with 2 bases left in between. This CDR3 has 11 residues. CDR3 in amino acids: CASSLGYEQYF. Here the CDR3 DNA reads TGCGCCAGCAGCTTGGGATACGAGCAGTACTTC.

V usage is TRBV7-6 and J usage is TRBJ1-1; D may be TRBD1 (5 bases). V was shortened by 2 bases and J by 0 bases, with 13 bases between the two germline ends. CDR3 length: 16 amino acids. Germline V gene lookup returns CDR1 SGHVS and CDR2 FNYEAQ. The CDR3 DNA reads TGTGCCAGCAGCTTAATGGGGACTAATATGAACACTGAAGCTTTCTTT. It translates to CASSLMGTNMNTEAFF. Full variable domain (missing parts from reference TRBV7-6 and TRBJ1-1): GAGVSQSPRYKVTKRGQDVALRCDPISGHVSLYWYRQALGQGPEFLTYFNYEAQQDKSGLPNDRFSAERPEGSISTLTIQRTEQRDSAMYRCASSLMGTNMNTEAFFGQGTRLTVV.

The chain joins TRBV6-1 to TRBJ1-2; D is possibly TRBD1 (5 bases). Germline assignment: CDR1 MNHNS and CDR2 SASEGT. The CDR3 is 14 residues long. V lost 4 bases and J 8 bases, leaving 17 bases between the germline ends. The CDR3 spells CASSVGTAMGGYTF. The CDR3 nucleotides read TGTGCCAGCAGTGTAGGGACGGCAATGGGGGGCTACACCTTC.

The chain links TRBV7-6 to TRBJ2-5, with TRBD2 matching 10 bases. The CDR3 loop spans 17 amino acids. J was trimmed by 4 bases and V by 5 bases; bases with no gene match: 13. Germline values: CDR1 SGHVS, CDR2 FNYEAQ. The CDR3 bases are TGTGCCAGCAGCATCCCTGTTGCTAGCGGGGGTCGAGAGACCCAGTACTTC. The encoded protein is CASSIPVASGGRETQYF.

The gene calls are TRBV5-5 and TRBJ1-5, with 7 bases identical to TRBD1. The CDR3 extends over 15 amino acids. The V gene's germline CDR1 is SGHKS and CDR2 YYEKEE (reference sequence). V shed 4 bases and J 6 bases; nucleotides not matched to a gene: 10. CDR3 amino acids: CASSRGQAGGQPQHF. CDR3 nucleotide sequence: TGTGCCAGCAGCAGGGGGCAGGCCGGGGGTCAGCCCCAGCATTTT.

The chain employs TRBV19 and TRBJ1-1; the D gene is possibly TRBD1 (5 bases). This CDR3 spans 14 amino acids. Germline CDR1 reads LNHDA; CDR2 reads SQIVND (reference sequence). V was shortened by 7 bases and J by 11 bases, with 23 bases between the two germline ends. CDR3 residues: CASMTSGGGGSAFF. Written as DNA, the CDR3 is TGTGCCAGTATGACCTCGGGCGGGGGTGGCTCGGCTTTCTTT.

The chain uses TRBV4-2 and TRBJ2-5; tentatively, D is TRBD2 (7 bases). The CDR3 has 15 residues. The V end was cut by 5 bases, the J end by 3 bases, with 16 bases between. The germline V gene has CDR1 LGHNA and CDR2 YNFKEQ. CDR3 protein: CASSFIRGGEETQYF. The CDR3 DNA follows: TGTGCCAGCAGCTTTATAAGGGGGGGCGAAGAGACCCAGTACTTC.

The rearrangement uses TRBV6-1 and TRBJ2-7; possible D gene TRBD1, 6 bases. Trimming pared 6 bases from V and 3 bases from J, leaving 9 bases between. Germline-derived CDR1 and CDR2 are MNHNS and SASEGT. The CDR3 totals 12 residues. Here the CDR3 DNA reads TGTGCCAGCAGGCTACAGGGCTACGAGCAGTACTTC. Its protein product is CASRLQGYEQYF.

The V and J genes are TRBV5-4 and TRBJ2-3, with 7 bases aligning to TRBD1. This CDR3 is 15 amino acids long. V lost 3 bases, J lost 2 bases, and 6 bases stayed unmatched. CDR1 SGHNT and CDR2 YYREEE come from the germline V gene (reference sequence). The CDR3 reads CASSWGQPITDTQYF. CDR3 sequence (DNA): TGTGCCAGCAGCTGGGGACAGCCGATCACAGATACGCAGTATTTT.